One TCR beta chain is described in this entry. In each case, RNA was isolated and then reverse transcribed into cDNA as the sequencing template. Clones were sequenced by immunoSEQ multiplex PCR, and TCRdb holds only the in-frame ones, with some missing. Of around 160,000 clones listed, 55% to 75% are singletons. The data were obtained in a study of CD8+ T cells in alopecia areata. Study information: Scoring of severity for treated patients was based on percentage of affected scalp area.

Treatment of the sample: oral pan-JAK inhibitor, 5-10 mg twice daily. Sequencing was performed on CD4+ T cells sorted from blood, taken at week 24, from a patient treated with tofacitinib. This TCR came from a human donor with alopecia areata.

As DNA, the CDR3 is TGTGCCAGCAGGGTTGGTGTCGCCGGGGAGCTGTTTTTT. Its protein product is CASRVGVAGELFF. The chain is built from TRBV27 and TRBJ2-2; no clear D gene. Trimming took off 6 bases at V and 6 bases at J, with 11 bases between the two ends. Per germline, CDR1 MNHEY and CDR2 SMNVEV (reference sequence). CDR3 length: 13 amino acids.